This entry lists 4 T cell receptor beta chains sequenced from one sample in a study of shared clonotypes between healthy human individuals. Assay used: immunoSEQ multiplex PCR; TCRdb lists only in-frame clones, some missing. The sample includes some 1,900,000 clones, less than 95% seen only once; the top ten take 0.95% to 1.5%. CD45RO-negative, CCR7-positively selected cells formed the naive CD8 fraction, excluding terminally differentiated effector memory CD45RA+ cells. The sample comprised naive CD8+ T cells sorted from blood. The receptors shown here come from a man aged 18 to 35 in good health.

CDR3 sequence (DNA): TGTGCCAGCAGCTTGGTGCCAGCGGGGGCAGATACGCAGTATTTT. Amino acid sequence: CASSLVPAGADTQYF. The rearrangement links TRBV5-4 to TRBJ2-3; 8 bases align to TRBD2. CDR3 length: 15 amino acids. Germline assignment: CDR1 SGHNT and CDR2 YYREEE (reference sequence). The V and J ends lost 0 bases and 4 bases, in that order; junction bases with no gene match: 4.

On this clone itself: This same CDR3 is encoded by further DNA sequences in the sample. This chain connects TRBV10-1 to TRBJ2-2; D call uncertain. V dropped 2 bases and J dropped 5 bases, with 3 bases sitting between them. CDR3 length: 12 residues. Germline CDR1 and CDR2: WNHNN and SYGVQD (reference sequence). The CDR3 sequence is CASSEGTGELFF. The CDR3 coding sequence is TGCGCCAGCAGTGAGGGGACCGGGGAGCTGTTTTTT.

The rearrangement joins TRBV7-2 to TRBJ1-2; no clear D gene. Looked up from germline, CDR1 is SGHTA and CDR2 is FQGNSA. V shed 3 bases and J shed 0 bases, with 5 bases lying between them. There are 13 residues in the CDR3. This CDR3 is CASSFGTNYGYTF. DNA for the CDR3: TGTGCCAGCAGCTTCGGGACTAACTATGGCTACACCTTC.

The sample holds one count of this clone. The gene calls are TRBV5-1 and TRBJ2-1; the D gene is possibly TRBD2 (6 bases). Germline lookup yields CDR1 SGHRS and CDR2 YFSETQ. The CDR3 extends over 15 amino acids. The V gene lost 4 bases and the J gene lost 2 bases, with 13 bases spanning the gap. CDR3 nucleotide sequence: TGCGCCAGCAGCCGCGGAATAGCGGCCTACAATGAGCAGTTCTTC. Protein product: CASSRGIAAYNEQFF.